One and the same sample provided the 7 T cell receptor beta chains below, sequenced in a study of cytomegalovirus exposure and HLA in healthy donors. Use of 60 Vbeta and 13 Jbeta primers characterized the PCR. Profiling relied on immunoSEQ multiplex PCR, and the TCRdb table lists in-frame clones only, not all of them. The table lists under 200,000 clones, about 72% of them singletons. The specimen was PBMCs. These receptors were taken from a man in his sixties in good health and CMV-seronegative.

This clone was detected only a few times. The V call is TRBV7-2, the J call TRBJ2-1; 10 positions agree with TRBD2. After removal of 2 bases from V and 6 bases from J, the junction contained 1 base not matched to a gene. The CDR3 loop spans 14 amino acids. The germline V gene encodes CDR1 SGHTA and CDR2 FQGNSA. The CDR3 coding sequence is TGTGCCAGCAGCTTAAGCGGGGGGGCCAATGAGCAGTTCTTC. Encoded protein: CASSLSGGANEQFF.

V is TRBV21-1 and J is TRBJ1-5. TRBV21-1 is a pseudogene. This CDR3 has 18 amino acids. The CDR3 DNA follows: TGTGCCAGCAGCAGAAATACGGAACAATGCCCGACTCACCGGCCCCAGCATTTT. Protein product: CASSRNTEQCPTHRPQHF.

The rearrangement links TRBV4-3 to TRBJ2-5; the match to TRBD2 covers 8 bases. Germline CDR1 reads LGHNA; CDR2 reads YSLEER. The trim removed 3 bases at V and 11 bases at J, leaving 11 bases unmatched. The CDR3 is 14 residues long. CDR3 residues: CASSHGTRVGEQYF. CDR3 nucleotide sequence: TGCGCCAGCAGCCACGGGACTAGGGTAGGTGAGCAGTACTTC.

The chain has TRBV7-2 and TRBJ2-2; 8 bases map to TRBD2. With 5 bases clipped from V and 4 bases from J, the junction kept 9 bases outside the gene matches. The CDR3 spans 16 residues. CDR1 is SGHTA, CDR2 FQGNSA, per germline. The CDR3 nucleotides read TGTGCCAGCAGCCCCCAGGCGGGGGGTGCCACCGGGGAGCTGTTTTTT. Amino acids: CASSPQAGGATGELFF.

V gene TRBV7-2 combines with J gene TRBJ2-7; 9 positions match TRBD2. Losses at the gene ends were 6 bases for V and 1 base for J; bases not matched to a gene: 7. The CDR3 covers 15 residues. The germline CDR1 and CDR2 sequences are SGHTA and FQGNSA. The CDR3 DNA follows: TGTGCCAGCAGTCATATAGCGGGGGAGTCCTACGAGCAGTACTTC. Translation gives CASSHIAGESYEQYF.

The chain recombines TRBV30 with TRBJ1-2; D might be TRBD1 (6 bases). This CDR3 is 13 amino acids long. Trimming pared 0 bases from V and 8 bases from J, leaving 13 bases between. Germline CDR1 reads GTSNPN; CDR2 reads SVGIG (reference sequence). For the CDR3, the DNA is TGTGCCTGGAGTGTACAGGGATTGGGAGGCTACACCTTC. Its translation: CAWSVQGLGGYTF.

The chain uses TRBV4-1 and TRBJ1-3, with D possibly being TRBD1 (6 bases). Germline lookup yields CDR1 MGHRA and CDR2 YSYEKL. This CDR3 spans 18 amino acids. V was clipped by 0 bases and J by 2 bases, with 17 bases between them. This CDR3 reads CASSQEWGLEGAGNTIYF. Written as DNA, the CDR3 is TGCGCCAGCAGCCAAGAGTGGGGATTAGAGGGGGCTGGAAACACCATATATTTT.